The clone carrying this T cell receptor (beta chain) was detected only a few times. Additional DNA sequences in this sample encode the identical CDR3. This sample was taken from a study of shared clonotypes between healthy human individuals. Cells designated naive CD8 were CD45RO-negative and were positively selected for CCR7, with terminally differentiated effector memory CD45RA+ cells excluded. Per the original methods: Filtering differed for immunoSEQ, which gave only junction sequences without quality scores. The protocol was immunoSEQ multiplex PCR, while the TCRdb copy is restricted to in-frame clones and leaves out a portion. V and J calls and clone size are as listed in that table; D and trimming were resolved from the DNA. The sample consists of about 820,000 clones, around 93% of them appearing once. The CDR3 is 13 amino acids. Germline V gene data show CDR1 as SEHNR and CDR2 as FQNEAQ (reference sequence). Trimming took 5 bases from V and 0 from J, leaving 8 bases between them.

Sequenced sample: naive CD8+ T cells sorted from blood. This chain connects TRBV7-9 to TRBJ2-7, with D perhaps TRBD1 (6 bases). This receptor was identified in a young man in good health. The CDR3 bases are TGTGCCAGCAGCCCAGGGGACTCCTACGAGCAGTACTTC. Residues: CASSPGDSYEQYF.